The 5 T cell receptor beta chains given below trace back to one sample, sequenced in a study of monozygotic twins with inflammatory bowel disease. From its re-call of the 5' RACE reads, TCRdb lists each CDR3 protein once, without DNA. Listed are 300,000 to 400,000 distinct CDR3 sequences; around 2.6% falls within the top ten. Sequenced: blood. The receptors were sampled from a human donor with ulcerative colitis or Crohn's disease, or a healthy co-twin of an affected twin (not recorded which).

J is TRBJ2-7 and V is TRBV20-1. This CDR3 spans 13 amino acids. CDR1 is DFQATT and CDR2 is SNEGSKA in the germline V gene (reference sequence). The CDR3 here is CSATRPLVYEQYF.

J is TRBJ1-1 and V is TRBV19. Germline values: CDR1 LNHDA, CDR2 SQIVND (reference sequence). This CDR3 is built from 15 residues. The CDR3 sequence: CASSIRPNSNTEAFF.

The CDR3 spells CATSPLDRPSSYEQYF. V and J are TRBV5-6 and TRBJ2-7; TCRdb returns TRBD1, unconfirmable since there is no DNA. The CDR3 contains 16 residues. Looked up from germline, CDR1 is SGHDT and CDR2 is YYEEEE.

The chain couples TRBV4-3 to TRBJ2-2. The V gene's germline CDR1 is LGHNA and CDR2 YSLEER. The CDR3 has 15 amino acids. CDR3 sequence: CASSQDPQNTGELFF.

The rearrangement uses TRBV10-3 and TRBJ2-3; TCRdb designates TRBD2, a call that cannot be tested without DNA. The CDR3 has 14 amino acids. Germline V gene sequence: CDR1 ENHRY, CDR2 SYGVKD. CDR3 protein: CAISGTSGQNTQYF.